This T cell receptor (beta chain) was captured by sequencing in a study of blood T cells in healthy people across ages. Trimming left V 6 bases short and J 4 bases short, with 17 bases between. Germline V lookup: CDR1 SGHAT, CDR2 FQNNGV. This CDR3 has 15 amino acids. Together with a sample-barcoded 5' primer, a J-beta primer mix was included in a second PCR lasting about 6 to 11 cycles. MiXCR, run by TCRdb on the 5' RACE reads, gives a single entry per CDR3 protein. The data show roughly 2 million distinct CDR3 sequences, with about 50% seen just once and roughly 2.1% held by the top ten. The J gene is TRBJ2-3, the V gene TRBV11-2, with D maybe TRBD1 (5 bases). The sequence derives from a woman between 40 and 55 years old in good health. The material sequenced was blood. This CDR3 reads CASSPQQVWADTQYF. CDR3 DNA: TGTGCCAGCAGTCCCCAACAGGTTTGGGCAGATACGCAGTATTTT.